Below, one T cell receptor beta chain is given with its context. CDR3 length equals 16 residues. V was shortened by 5 bases and J by 6 bases, with 20 bases between the two germline ends. CDR1 and CDR2 from the germline V gene are LNHDA and SQIVND (reference sequence). Clones were read by immunoSEQ multiplex PCR, and TCRdb kept only the in-frame ones, dropping some. The sample holds some 74,000 clones, approximately 94% seen once. This sample is part of a study of control samples from healthy donors and cancer patients. Sequenced sample: blood. The clonotype was recovered from a woman aged 30 to 39 in good health. The chain carries TRBV19 and TRBJ2-1; TRBD2 might be the D (6 bases). The DNA of the CDR3 is TGTGCCAGTAGTCCTTCCGGATCCTATAGCGGCAATGAGCAGTTCTTC. Protein sequence: CASSPSGSYSGNEQFF.